This T cell receptor beta chain was profiled in a study of T-cell memory formation after mild COVID-19 (dated by TCRdb to about 2021). Turning to the overall study: TCR sequence clusters from the two donors were found to be largely donor specific. The cohort comprised two young, previously healthy adult volunteers, one female and one male. In two donors, T-cell clones that expanded and contracted after mild COVID-19 were tracked by sequencing TCRalpha and TCRbeta repertoires over time.

PBMCs were isolated by Ficoll-Paque density gradient centrifugation. Sequencing instrument: Illumina NovaSeq 6000. TCRalpha and TCRbeta cDNA libraries were constructed by 5'RACE with constant-segment primers, with sample barcodes and unique molecular identifiers being introduced. Trizol reagent was used to extract RNA from every sample. The libraries were amplified in two PCR steps, and the second step added a second sample barcode and Illumina TruSeq adapters. The libraries were sequenced on an Illumina NovaSeq using 2 x 150 bp paired-end reads. On the authors' methods: With migec v1.2.7, reads were demultiplexed and then collapsed into UMI-guided consensus sequences. With mixcr v2.1.11, UMI consensuses were aligned to TRA and TRB V and J templates and assembled into clonotypes. A clonotype was counted as expanded or contracted only if both edgeR and NoisET called the change significant, with noise models trained on biological replicates. For edgeR calls, the thresholds were a false discovery rate-adjusted p below 0.01 and a log2 fold-change of 1. As an exploratory analysis of dynamics, max-normalized trajectories of the 1000 most abundant clonotypes were examined by PCA with hierarchical clustering. Each responding clone was given a CD4 or CD8 phenotype based on the CD4+ and CD8+ repertoires, which had been sequenced separately. TCRdb itself trimmed the public reads at Q25 with fastp, ran MiXCR and retained productive beta chains. Merged by CDR3 protein, the rows form single entries marked with the most common genes and DNA. These V and J calls rely on TCRdb rather than the paper's analysis. Counted in this sample were under 450,000 distinct CDR3 sequences; 20% to 25% of them appeared once. Over 10% of the sample lies in the top ten.

For this clonotype: Its target antigen remains unknown. One base away there is no much larger clone; base qualities are not given.

Beyond this particular receptor, the publication reports: Contracting CD4+ clones were found mainly in CM and EM memory subsets, while CD8+ clones were enriched in EMRA. The detection of some responding clones in pre-infection memory suggests that pre-existing cross-reactive memory T cells joined the SARS-CoV-2 response. The study covered only a couple of mild cases, and larger cohorts including severe cases with pre-infection samples were considered necessary. Balanced CD4/CD8 phenotypes were observed for clones contracting from day 15 to 85, whereas a bias towards CD4+ was observed for a second wave of clones expanding from day 15 to 37. The second-wave clones that peaked on day 37 were not confirmed to be SARS-CoV-2 specific.

Relative to germline, V is 3 bases shorter and J is 3 bases shorter, with 8 bases between their ends. Taken from cysteine to phenylalanine, the CDR3 has 14 residues. Only CDR3 DNA remains: 42 bases, in frame from the first base. Per the germline V gene, SGHDN is the CDR1 and FVKESK is the CDR2. Recombination connected TRBV14 to TRBJ2-2; the D segment cannot be called with confidence. The TCR was taken from an adult woman who had mild COVID-19 (a few samples of this study predate the infection). The sample titles of this study are shuffled in the database, so cell type and time point are left out; the donor was told from shared clones. The sequencing sample was made of PBMCs or a T cell subset sorted from them (not recorded which). CDR3 protein: CASSHWDYTGELFF. The bases are TGTGCCAGCAGCCATTGGGATTACACCGGGGAGCTGTTTTTT.